Sequencing of this T cell receptor (beta chain) was carried out in a study of OX40 agonist ivuxolimab in advanced cancers. Points from the study as a whole: Normalized T-cell clonal expansion was also low in some nonresponders. Averaged across samples, CD8+ T cells carried more expanded clones than CD4+ did.

Anyone with autoimmune disease history or systemic immunosuppression was excluded. As regards this clone: Its antigen is currently unknown.

This table comes from immunoSEQ multiplex PCR, and its TCRdb copy is limited to in-frame clones, with some not included. The sample has tens of thousands of clones, about 85% seen once; the top ten hold around 0.65%. This clonotype was obtained from an adult with an advanced solid tumor such as melanoma, head and neck, liver or kidney cancer. Material: CD4+ or CD8+ T cells sorted from blood, obtained in a trial of the OX40 agonist ivuxolimab.

The CDR3 nucleotides read TGTGCCAGCAGCCAAGGGTCTGCCGTGGGGTCTGGAAACACCATATATTTT. Translation gives CASSQGSAVGSGNTIYF. The rearrangement uses TRBV4-2 and TRBJ1-3, with D unclear. Germline CDR1 and CDR2: LGHNA and YNFKEQ. The germline V and J ends were trimmed by 1 base and 1 base, with 14 bases remaining between them. The CDR3 runs 17 residues.